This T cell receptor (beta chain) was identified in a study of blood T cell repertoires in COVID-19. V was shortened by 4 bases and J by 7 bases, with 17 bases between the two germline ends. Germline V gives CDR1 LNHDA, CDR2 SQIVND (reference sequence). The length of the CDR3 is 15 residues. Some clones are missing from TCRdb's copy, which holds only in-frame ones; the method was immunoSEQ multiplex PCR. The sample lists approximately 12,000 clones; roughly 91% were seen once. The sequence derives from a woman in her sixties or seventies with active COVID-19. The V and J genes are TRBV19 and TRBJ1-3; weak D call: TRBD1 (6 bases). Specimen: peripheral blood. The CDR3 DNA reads TGTGCCAGTAGTAGGGGGACAATGCCGGGGAACACCATATATTTT. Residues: CASSRGTMPGNTIYF.